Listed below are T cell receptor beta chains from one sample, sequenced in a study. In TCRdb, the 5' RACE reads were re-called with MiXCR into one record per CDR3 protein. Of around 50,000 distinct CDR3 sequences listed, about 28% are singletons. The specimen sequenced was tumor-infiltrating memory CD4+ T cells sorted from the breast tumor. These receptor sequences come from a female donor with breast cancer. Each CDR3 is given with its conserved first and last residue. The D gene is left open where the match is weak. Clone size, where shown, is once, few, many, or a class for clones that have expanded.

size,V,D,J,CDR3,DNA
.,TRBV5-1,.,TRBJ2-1,CASSLDRAGSTQFF,TGCGCCAGCAGCTTGGACAGGGCGGGTAGTACGCAGTTCTTC
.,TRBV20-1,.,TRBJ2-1,CSAPINFGMFRANNEQFF,TGCAGTGCTCCCATAAATTTCGGGATGTTTCGGGCCAACAATGAGCAGTTCTTC
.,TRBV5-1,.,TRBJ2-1,CASSLGRADNEQFF,TGCGCCAGCAGCTTGGGAAGGGCTGACAATGAGCAGTTCTTC
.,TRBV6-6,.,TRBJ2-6,CASSEHHSGANVLTF,TGTGCCAGCAGTGAACATCACTCTGGGGCCAACGTCCTGACTTTC
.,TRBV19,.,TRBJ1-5,CASSIEGSGIWPQHF,TGTGCCAGTAGTATTGAGGGGTCCGGAATCTGGCCCCAGCATTTT
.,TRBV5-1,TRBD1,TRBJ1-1,CASSPGTGGTEAFF,TGCGCCAGCAGCCCCGGGACAGGGGGCACTGAAGCTTTCTTT
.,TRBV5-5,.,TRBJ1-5,CASSRDLGWNQPQHF,TGTGCCAGCAGTCGAGACCTCGGCTGGAATCAGCCCCAGCATTTT
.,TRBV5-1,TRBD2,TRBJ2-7,CASSWGPAGPYEQYF,TGCGCCAGCAGCTGGGGACCAGCGGGGCCCTACGAGCAGTACTTC
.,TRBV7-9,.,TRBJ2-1,CASSTSGHHEQFF,TGTGCCAGCAGCACCTCCGGACACCATGAGCAGTTCTTC
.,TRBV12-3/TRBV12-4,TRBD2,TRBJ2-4,CASRLAEVAKSIQYF,TGTGCCAGCAGACTAGCGGAGGTTGCCAAAAGCATTCAGTACTTC
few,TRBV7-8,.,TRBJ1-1,CASSKNQGNTEAFF,TGTGCCAGCAGCAAAAACCAGGGGAACACTGAAGCTTTCTTT
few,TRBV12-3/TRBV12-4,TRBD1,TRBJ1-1,CASSGTAYTEAFF,TGTGCCAGCAGCGGGACAGCTTACACTGAAGCTTTCTTT
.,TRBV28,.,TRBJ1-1,CASKAGNTEALF,TGTGCCAGCAAAGCAGGCAACACTGAAGCTCTCTTT
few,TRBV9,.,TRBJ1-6,CASSEVWQGGALHF,TGTGCCAGCAGCGAGGTTTGGCAGGGTGGGGCCCTCCACTTT
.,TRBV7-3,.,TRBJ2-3,CASSLTSSRGTDTQYF,TGTGCCAGCAGCTTAACGAGTAGCAGGGGCACAGATACGCAGTATTTT
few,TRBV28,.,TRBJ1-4,CASSPIRGVNEKLFF,TGTGCCAGCAGCCCTATCCGGGGGGTTAATGAAAAACTGTTTTTT
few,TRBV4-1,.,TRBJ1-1,CASSQDPGKNTEAFF,TGCGCCAGCAGCCAAGATCCAGGAAAGAACACTGAAGCTTTCTTT
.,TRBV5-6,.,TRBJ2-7,CASSWGATDEQYF,TGTGCCAGCAGCTGGGGGGCGACAGACGAGCAGTACTTC
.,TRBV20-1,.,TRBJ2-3,CSAEGFRGSGADTQYF,TGCAGTGCGGAAGGGTTTCGGGGATCAGGCGCAGATACGCAGTATTTT
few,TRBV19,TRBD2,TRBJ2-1,CASSPGTSEYNEQFF,TGTGCCAGTAGCCCTGGGACTAGCGAGTACAATGAGCAGTTCTTC
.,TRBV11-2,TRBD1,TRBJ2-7,CASSSGTGLRSVYEQYF,TGTGCCAGCAGCTCCGGGACAGGCCTCCGGAGCGTATACGAGCAGTACTTC
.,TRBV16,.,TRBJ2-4,CASSQSRTGQNIQYF,TGTGCCAGCAGCCAATCTCGTACAGGGCAAAACATTCAGTACTTC
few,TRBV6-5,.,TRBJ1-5,CASSRQVGNQPQHF,TGTGCCAGCTCTAGGCAGGTGGGGAATCAGCCCCAGCATTTT
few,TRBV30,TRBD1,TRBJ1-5,CAWSVRGTGGNQPQHF,TGTGCCTGGAGTGTACGTGGGACAGGGGGCAATCAGCCCCAGCATTTT
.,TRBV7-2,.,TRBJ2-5,CASSPTRETQYF,TGTGCCAGCAGCCCAACGAGAGAGACCCAGTACTTC
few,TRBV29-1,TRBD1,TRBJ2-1,CSVQPVGTGGLVSYNEQFF,TGCAGCGTACAACCGGTCGGGACAGGGGGGTTGGTCTCCTACAATGAGCAGTTCTTC
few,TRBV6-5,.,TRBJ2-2,CASSYSGRYTGELFF,TGTGCCAGCAGTTACTCGGGACGGTACACCGGGGAGCTGTTTTTT
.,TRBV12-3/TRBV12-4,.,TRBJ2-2,CASSPGTRSGELFF,TGTGCCAGCAGTCCAGGGACAAGGTCCGGGGAGCTGTTTTTT
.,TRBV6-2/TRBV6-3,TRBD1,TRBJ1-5,CASSSIDRGRRQPQHF,TGTGCCAGCAGTTCCATTGACAGGGGGCGACGGCAGCCCCAGCATTTT
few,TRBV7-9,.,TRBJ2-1,CASGYNEQFF,TGTGCCAGCGGTTACAATGAGCAGTTCTTC
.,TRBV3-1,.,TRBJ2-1,CASSQTTSYNEQFF,TGTGCCAGCAGCCAGACTACTTCCTACAATGAGCAGTTCTTC
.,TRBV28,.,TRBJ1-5,CASSWRGNQPQHF,TGTGCCAGCAGTTGGAGAGGCAATCAGCCCCAGCATTTT
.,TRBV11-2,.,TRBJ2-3,CASGNTDTQYF,TGTGCCAGCGGTAACACAGATACGCAGTATTTT
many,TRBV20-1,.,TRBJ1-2,CSAITSERVYGYTF,TGCAGTGCTATTACGAGTGAGAGGGTCTATGGCTACACCTTC
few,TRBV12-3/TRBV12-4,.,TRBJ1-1,CASSLAVGATEAFF,TGTGCCAGCAGTTTAGCGGTCGGGGCCACTGAAGCTTTCTTT
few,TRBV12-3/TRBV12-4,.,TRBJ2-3,CASSLSLSLDTQYF,TGTGCCAGCAGTTTAAGTCTTTCCCTTGATACGCAGTATTTT
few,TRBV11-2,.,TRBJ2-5,CASSLLSETQYF,TGTGCCAGCAGCTTACTCTCAGAGACCCAGTACTTC
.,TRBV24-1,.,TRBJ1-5,CATSEPGHASRRPQHF,TGTGCCACCAGTGAACCGGGACACGCTAGCAGAAGGCCCCAGCATTTT
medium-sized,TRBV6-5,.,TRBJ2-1,CASSYPGRREQFF,TGTGCCAGCAGTTATCCGGGGCGGCGGGAGCAGTTCTTC
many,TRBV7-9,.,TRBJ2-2,CASSLTPWTGTGELFF,TGTGCCAGCAGCTTAACCCCCTGGACGGGTACCGGGGAGCTGTTTTTT
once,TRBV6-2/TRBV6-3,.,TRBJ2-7,CASSYDKGREQYF,TGTGCCAGCAGTTACGATAAGGGACGGGAGCAGTACTTC
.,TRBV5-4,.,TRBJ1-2,CASSPGGGNNYGYTF,TGTGCCAGCAGCCCCGGTGGCGGGAATAACTATGGCTACACCTTC
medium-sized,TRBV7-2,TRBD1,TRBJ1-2,CASSLGTGGGYTF,TGTGCCAGCAGCTTAGGGACAGGGGGCGGCTACACCTTC
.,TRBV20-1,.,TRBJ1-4,CSASDNSNEKLFF,TGCAGTGCTAGCGACAACTCTAATGAAAAACTGTTTTTT
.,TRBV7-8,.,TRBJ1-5,CASSLELIGNQPQHF,TGTGCCAGCAGCTTAGAATTGATAGGCAATCAGCCCCAGCATTTT
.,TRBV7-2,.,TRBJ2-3,CASSEQRTDTQYF,TGTGCCAGCAGCGAACAGCGCACAGATACGCAGTATTTT
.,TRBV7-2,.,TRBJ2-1,CASSLVGGDEQFF,TGTGCCAGCAGCTTAGTGGGTGGCGATGAGCAGTTCTTC
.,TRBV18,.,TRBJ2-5,CASSPPDPQETQYF,TGTGCCAGCTCACCACCCGACCCCCAAGAGACCCAGTACTTC